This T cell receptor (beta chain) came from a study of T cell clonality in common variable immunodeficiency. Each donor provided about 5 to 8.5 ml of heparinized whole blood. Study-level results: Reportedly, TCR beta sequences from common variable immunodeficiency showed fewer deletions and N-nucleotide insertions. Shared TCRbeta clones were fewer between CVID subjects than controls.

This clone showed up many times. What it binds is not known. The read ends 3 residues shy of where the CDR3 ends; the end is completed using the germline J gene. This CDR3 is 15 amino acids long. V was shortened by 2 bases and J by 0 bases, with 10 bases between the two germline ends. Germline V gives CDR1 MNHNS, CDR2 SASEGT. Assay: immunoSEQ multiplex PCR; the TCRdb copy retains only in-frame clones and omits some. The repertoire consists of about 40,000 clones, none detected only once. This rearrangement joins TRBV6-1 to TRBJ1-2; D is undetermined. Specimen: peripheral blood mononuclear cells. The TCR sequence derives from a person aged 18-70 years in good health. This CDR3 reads CASSEFRSPNYGYTF. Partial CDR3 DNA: TGTGCCAGCAGTGAATTCCGCAGTCCTAACTATGGC.